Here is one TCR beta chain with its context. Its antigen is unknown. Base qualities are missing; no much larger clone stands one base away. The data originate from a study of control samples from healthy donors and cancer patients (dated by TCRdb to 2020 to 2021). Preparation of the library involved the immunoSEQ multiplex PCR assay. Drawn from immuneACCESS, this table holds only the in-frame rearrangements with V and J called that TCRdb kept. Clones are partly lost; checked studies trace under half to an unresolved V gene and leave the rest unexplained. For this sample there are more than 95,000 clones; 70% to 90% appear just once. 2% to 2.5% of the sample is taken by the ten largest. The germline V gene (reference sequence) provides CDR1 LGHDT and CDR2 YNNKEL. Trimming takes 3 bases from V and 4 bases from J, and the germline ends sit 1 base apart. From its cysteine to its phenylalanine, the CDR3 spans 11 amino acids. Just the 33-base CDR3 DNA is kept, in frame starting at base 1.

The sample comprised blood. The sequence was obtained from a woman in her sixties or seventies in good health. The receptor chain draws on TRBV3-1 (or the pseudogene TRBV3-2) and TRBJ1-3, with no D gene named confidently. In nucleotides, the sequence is TGTGCCAGCAGCCAGGGAAACACCATATATTTT. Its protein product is CASSQGNTIYF.